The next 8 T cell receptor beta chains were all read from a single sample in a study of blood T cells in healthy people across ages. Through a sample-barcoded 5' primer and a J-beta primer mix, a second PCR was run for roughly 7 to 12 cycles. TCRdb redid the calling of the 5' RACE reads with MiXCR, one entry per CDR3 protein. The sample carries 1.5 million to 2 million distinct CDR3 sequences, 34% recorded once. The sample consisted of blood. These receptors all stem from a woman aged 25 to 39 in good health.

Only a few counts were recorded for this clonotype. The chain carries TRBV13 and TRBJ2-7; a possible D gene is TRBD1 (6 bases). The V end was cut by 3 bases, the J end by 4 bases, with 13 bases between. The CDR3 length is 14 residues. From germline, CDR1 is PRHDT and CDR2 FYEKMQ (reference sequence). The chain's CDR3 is CASSFGRGPYEQYF. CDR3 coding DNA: TGTGCCAGCAGCTTTGGCAGGGGACCATACGAGCAGTACTTC. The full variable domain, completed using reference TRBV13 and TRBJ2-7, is AAGVIQSPRHLIKEKRETATLKCYPIPRHDTVYWYQQGPGQDPQFLISFYEKMQSDKGSIPDRFSAQQFSDYHSELNMSSLELGDSALYFCASSFGRGPYEQYFGPGTRLTVT.

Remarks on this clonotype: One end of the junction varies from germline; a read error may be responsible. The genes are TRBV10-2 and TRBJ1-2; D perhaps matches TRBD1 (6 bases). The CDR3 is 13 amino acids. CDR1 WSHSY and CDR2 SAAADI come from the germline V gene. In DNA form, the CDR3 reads TGCGCCACCAGTCCCCAGGGGAACTATGGCTACACCTTC. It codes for CATSPQGNYGYTF.

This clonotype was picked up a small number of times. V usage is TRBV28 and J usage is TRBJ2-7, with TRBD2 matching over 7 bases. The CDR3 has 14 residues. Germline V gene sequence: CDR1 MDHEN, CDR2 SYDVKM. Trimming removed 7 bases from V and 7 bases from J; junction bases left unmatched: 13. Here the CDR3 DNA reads TGTGCCAGCAATCCGGGACTACTAGTAACGGAGCAGTACTTC. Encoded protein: CASNPGLLVTEQYF.

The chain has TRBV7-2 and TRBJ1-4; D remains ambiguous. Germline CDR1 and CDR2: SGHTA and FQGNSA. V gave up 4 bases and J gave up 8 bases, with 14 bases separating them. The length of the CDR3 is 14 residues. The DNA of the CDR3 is TGTGCCAGCAGCTCCAGTGTCCAGTACGAAAAACTGTTTTTT. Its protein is CASSSSVQYEKLFF.

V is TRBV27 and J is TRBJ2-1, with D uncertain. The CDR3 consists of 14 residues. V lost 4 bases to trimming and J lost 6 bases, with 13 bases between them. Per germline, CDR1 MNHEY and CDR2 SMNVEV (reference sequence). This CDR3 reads CASSYYTMGNEQFF. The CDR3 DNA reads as TGTGCCAGCAGTTATTACACTATGGGCAATGAGCAGTTCTTC.

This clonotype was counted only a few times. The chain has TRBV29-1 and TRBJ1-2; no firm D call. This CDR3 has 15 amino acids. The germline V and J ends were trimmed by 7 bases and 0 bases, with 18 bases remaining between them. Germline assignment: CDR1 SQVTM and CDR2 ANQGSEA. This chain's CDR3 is CSAQSTSLTNYGYTF. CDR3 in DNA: TGCAGCGCCCAGTCCACCTCCCTGACTAACTATGGCTACACCTTC.

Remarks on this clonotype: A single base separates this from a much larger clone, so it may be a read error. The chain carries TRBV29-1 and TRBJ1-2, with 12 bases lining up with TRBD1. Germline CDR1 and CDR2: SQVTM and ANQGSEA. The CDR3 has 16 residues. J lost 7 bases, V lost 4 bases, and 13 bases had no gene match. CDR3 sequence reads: CSVVTSGTGGLGGYTF. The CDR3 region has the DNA TGCAGCGTTGTCACCTCCGGGACAGGGGGCCTAGGTGGCTACACCTTC. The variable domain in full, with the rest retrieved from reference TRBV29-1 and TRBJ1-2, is SAVISQKPSRDICQRGTSLTIQCQVDSQVTMMFWYRQQPGQSLTLIATANQGSEATYESGFVIDKFPISRPNLTFSTLTVSNMSPEDSSIYLCSVVTSGTGGLGGYTFGSGTRLTVV.

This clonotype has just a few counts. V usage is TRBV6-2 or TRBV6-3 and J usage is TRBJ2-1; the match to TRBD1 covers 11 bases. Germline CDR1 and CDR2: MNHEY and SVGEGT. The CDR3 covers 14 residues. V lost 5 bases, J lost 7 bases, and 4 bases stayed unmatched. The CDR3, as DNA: TGTGCCAGCAGTGGACAGGGGGCTTGGAATGAGCAGTTCTTC. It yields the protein CASSGQGAWNEQFF.